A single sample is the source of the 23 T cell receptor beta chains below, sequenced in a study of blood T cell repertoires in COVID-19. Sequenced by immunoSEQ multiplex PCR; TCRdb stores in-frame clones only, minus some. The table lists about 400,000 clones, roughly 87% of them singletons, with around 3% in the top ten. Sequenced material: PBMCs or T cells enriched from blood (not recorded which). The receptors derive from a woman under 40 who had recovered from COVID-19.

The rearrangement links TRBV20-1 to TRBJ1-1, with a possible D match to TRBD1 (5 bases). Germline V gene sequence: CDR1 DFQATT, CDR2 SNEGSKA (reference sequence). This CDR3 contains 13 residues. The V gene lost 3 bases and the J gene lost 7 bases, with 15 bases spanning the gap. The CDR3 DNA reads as TGCAGTGCTAGTCCGGGACGGGAGAGTGAAGCTTTCTTT. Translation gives CSASPGRESEAFF.

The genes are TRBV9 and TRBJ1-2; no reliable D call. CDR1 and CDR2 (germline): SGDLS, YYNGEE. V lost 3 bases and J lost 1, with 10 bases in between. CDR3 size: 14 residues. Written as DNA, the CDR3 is TGTGCCAGCAGCGCGCCAGGTTTTAACTATGGCTACACCTTC. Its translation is CASSAPGFNYGYTF.

The CDR3 here is CASSYYTEIHNEQFF. The CDR3 nucleotides read TGTGCCAGCAGTTACTACACAGAAATCCACAATGAGCAGTTCTTC. The V gene is TRBV6-5, the J gene TRBJ2-1; D not certain. The CDR3 loop spans 15 amino acids. Germline loops: CDR1 MNHEY, CDR2 SVGAGI. Trimming took 1 base from V and 5 from J, leaving 12 bases between them.

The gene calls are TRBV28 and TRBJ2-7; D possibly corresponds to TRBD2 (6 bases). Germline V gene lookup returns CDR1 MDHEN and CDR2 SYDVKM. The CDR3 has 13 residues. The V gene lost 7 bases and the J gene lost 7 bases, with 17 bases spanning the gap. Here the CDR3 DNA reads TGTGCCAGCACTTCGGAGGGGCGGCGGGAGCAGTACTTC. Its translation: CASTSEGRREQYF.

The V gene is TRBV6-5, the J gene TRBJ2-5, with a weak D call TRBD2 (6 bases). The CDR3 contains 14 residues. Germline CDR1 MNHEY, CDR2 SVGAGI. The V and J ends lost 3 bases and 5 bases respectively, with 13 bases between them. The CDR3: CASSYTGTVETQYF. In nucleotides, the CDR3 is TGTGCCAGCAGTTATACCGGGACTGTGGAGACCCAGTACTTC.

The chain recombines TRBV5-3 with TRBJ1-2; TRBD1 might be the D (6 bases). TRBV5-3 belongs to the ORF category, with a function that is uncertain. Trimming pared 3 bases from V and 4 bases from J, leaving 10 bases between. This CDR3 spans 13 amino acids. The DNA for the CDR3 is TGTGCCAGAAGCTCCCGGGACACCTATGGCTACACCTTC. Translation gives CARSSRDTYGYTF.

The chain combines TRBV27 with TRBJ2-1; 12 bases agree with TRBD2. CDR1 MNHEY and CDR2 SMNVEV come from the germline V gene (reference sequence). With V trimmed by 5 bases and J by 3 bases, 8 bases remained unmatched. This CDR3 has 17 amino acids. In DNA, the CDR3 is TGTGCCAGCAGTCCCCCTAGCGGGAGGGCCGACTACAATGAGCAGTTCTTC. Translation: CASSPPSGRADYNEQFF.

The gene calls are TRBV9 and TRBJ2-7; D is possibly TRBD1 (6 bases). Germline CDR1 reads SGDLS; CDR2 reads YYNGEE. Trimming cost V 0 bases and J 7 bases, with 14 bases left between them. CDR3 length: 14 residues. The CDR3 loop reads CASSVGLTGQEQYF. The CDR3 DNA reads TGTGCCAGCAGCGTAGGGTTAACAGGGCAAGAGCAGTACTTC.

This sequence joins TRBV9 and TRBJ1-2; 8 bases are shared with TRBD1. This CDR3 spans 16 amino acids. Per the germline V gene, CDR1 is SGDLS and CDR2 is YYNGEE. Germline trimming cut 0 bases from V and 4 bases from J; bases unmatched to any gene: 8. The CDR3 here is CASSVAVQDRAYGYTF. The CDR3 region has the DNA TGTGCCAGCAGCGTAGCGGTCCAGGACAGGGCCTATGGCTACACCTTC.

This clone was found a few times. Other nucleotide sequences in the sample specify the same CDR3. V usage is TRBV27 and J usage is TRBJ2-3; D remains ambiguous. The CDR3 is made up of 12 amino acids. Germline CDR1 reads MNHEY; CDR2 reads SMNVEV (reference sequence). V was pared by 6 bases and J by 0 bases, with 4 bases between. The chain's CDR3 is CASRTSTDTQYF. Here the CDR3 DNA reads TGTGCCAGCAGAACTAGCACAGATACGCAGTATTTT.

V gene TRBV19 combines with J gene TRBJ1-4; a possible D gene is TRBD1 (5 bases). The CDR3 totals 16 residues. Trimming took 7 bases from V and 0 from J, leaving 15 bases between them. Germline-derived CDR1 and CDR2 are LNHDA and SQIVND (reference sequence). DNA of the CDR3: TGTGCCAGTACCGCCGTGGGGCGGACAACTAATGAAAAACTGTTTTTT. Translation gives CASTAVGRTTNEKLFF.

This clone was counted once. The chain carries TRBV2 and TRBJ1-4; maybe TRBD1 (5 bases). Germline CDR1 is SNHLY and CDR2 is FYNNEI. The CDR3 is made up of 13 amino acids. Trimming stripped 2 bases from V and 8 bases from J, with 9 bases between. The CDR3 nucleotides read TGTGCCAGCAGTGAACAGGGCAACGAAAAACTGTTTTTT. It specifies CASSEQGNEKLFF.

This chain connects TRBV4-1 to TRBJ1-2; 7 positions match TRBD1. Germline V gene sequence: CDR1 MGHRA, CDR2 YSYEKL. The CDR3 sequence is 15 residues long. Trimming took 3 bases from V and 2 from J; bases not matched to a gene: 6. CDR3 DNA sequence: TGCGCCAGCAGCCACCCCGGGACAGACAACTATGGCTACACCTTC. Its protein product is CASSHPGTDNYGYTF.

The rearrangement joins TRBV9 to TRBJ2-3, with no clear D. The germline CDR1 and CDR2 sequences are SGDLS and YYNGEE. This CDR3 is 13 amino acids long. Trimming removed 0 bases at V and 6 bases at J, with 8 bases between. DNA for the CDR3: TGTGCCAGCAGCGTAGCCCCCGGGGATACGCAGTATTTT. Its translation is CASSVAPGDTQYF.

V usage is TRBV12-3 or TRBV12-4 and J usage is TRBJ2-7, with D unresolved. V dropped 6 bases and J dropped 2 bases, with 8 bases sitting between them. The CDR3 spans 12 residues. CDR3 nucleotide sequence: TGTGCCAGCAGACTATTCCCCTACGAGCAGTACTTC. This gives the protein CASRLFPYEQYF.

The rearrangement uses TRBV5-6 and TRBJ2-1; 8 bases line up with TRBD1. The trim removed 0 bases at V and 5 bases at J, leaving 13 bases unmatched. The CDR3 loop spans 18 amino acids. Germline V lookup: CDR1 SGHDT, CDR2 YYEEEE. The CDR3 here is CASSLGAYGTGFNNEQFF. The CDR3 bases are TGTGCCAGCAGCTTGGGAGCCTACGGGACAGGATTTAACAATGAGCAGTTCTTC.

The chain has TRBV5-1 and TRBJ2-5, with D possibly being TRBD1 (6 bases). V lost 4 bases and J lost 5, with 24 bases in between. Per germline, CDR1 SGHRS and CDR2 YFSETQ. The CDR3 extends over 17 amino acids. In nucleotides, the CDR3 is TGCGCCAGCAGCGGGGGCCGGACAACCCTACCCCGGGAGACCCAGTACTTC. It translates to CASSGGRTTLPRETQYF. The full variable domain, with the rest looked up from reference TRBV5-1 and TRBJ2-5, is KAGVTQTPRYLIKTRGQQVTLSCSPISGHRSVSWYQQTPGQGLQFLFEYFSETQRNKGNFPGRFSGRQFSNSRSEMNVSTLELGDSALYLCASSGGRTTLPRETQYFGPGTRLLVL.

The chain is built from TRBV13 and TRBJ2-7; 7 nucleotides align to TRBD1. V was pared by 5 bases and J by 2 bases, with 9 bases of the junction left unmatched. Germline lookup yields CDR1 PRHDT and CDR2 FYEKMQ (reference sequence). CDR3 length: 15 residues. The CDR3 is CASSPKDRPPYEQYF. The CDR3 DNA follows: TGTGCCAGCAGCCCTAAGGACAGGCCCCCCTACGAGCAGTACTTC.

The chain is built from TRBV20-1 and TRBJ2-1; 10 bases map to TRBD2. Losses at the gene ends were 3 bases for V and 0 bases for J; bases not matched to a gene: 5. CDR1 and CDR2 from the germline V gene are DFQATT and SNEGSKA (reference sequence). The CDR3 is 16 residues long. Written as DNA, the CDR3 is TGCAGTGCTAGTTTAGCGGGAGGAAACTCCTACAATGAGCAGTTCTTC. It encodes CSASLAGGNSYNEQFF.

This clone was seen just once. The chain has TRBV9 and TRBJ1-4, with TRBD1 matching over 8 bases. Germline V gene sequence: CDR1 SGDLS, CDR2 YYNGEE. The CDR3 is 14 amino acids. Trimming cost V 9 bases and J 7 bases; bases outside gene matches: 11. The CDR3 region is CAKAHRGYPEKLFF. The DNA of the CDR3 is TGTGCCAAAGCACACAGGGGGTACCCTGAAAAACTGTTTTTT.

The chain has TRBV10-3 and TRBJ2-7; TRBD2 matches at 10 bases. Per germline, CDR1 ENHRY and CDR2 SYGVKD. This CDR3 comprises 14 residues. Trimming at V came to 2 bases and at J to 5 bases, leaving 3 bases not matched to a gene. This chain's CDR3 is CAISETSGKNEQYF. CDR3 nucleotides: TGTGCCATCAGTGAGACTAGCGGGAAAAACGAGCAGTACTTC.

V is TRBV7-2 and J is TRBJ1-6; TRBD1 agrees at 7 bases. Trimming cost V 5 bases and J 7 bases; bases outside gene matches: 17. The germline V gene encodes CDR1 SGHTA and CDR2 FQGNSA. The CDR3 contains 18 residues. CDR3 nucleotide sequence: TGTGCCAGCAGCCCCGACCCCATGACAGGGACGATGAATTCACCCCTCCACTTT. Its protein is CASSPDPMTGTMNSPLHF.

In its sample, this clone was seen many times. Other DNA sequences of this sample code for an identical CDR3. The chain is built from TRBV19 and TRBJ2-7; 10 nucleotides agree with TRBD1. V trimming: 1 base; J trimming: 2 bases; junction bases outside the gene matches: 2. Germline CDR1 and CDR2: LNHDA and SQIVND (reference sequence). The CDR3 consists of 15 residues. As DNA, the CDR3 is TGTGCCAGTAGTATAGTAGGGACAGGGGCCTACGAGCAGTACTTC. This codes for CASSIVGTGAYEQYF. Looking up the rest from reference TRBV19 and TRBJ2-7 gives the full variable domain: DGGITQSPKYLFRKEGQNVTLSCEQNLNHDAMYWYRQDPGQGLRLIYYSQIVNDFQKGDIAEGYSVSREKKESFPLTVTSAQKNPTAFYLCASSIVGTGAYEQYFGPGTRLTVT.